The 2 T cell receptor beta chains below were found in one sample sequenced in a study of T cell responses to AZD1222 COVID-19 vaccine. Profiled with immunoSEQ multiplex PCR; TCRdb holds only in-frame clones, not every one. The sample yields about 120,000 clones, approximately 90% seen once. The material was peripheral blood, obtained 28 days after the second AZD1222 dose. Receptors originate from an adult who received the AZD1222 COVID-19 vaccine.

The chain uses TRBV7-8 and TRBJ1-6; the match to TRBD1 covers 8 bases. CDR1 and CDR2 (germline): SGHVS, FQNEAQ. V lost 0 bases, J lost 6 bases, and 10 bases stayed unmatched. The CDR3 is made up of 18 amino acids. CDR3 coding DNA: TGTGCCAGCAGCTTAGCTGCGGACAGGGCGGGTGGTAATTCACCCCTCCACTTT. Translated, it gives CASSLAADRAGGNSPLHF.

The CDR3 loop reads CASSQIQVNTEAFF. The CDR3 region has the DNA TGTGCCAGCAGCCAAATTCAGGTTAACACTGAAGCTTTCTTT. This chain uses TRBV11-2 with TRBJ1-1; D gene ambiguous. V lost 5 bases and J lost 2, with 12 bases in between. The CDR3 consists of 14 residues. In germline, CDR1 is SGHAT, CDR2 FQNNGV.